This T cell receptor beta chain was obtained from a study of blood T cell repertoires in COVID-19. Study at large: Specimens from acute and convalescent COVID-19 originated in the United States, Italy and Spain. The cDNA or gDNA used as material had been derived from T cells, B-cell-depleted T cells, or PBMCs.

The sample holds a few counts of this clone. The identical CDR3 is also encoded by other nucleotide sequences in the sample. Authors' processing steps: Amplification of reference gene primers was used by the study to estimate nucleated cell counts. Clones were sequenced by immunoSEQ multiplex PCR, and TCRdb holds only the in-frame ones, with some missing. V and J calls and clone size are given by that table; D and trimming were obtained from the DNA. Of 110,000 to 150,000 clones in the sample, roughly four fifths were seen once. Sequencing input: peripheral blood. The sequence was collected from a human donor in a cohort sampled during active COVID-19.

DNA for the CDR3: TGCGCCAGCAGCTTGGATGGGAGCTCCTACAATGAGCAGTTCTTC. It translates to CASSLDGSSYNEQFF. This chain connects TRBV5-1 to TRBJ2-1, with TRBD2 as a possible D gene (5 bases). Germline V gene data show CDR1 as SGHRS and CDR2 as YFSETQ. V shed 0 bases and J shed 0 bases, with 7 bases lying between them. CDR3 length equals 15 residues. The entire variable domain, with the rest obtained from reference TRBV5-1 and TRBJ2-1, is as follows: KAGVTQTPRYLIKTRGQQVTLSCSPISGHRSVSWYQQTPGQGLQFLFEYFSETQRNKGNFPGRFSGRQFSNSRSEMNVSTLELGDSALYLCASSLDGSSYNEQFFGPGTRLTVL.